This TCR beta chain was documented in a study of Ad26.COV2.S vaccination and SARS-CoV-2 variants. This CDR3 has 15 amino acids. V gave up 6 bases and J gave up 1 base; unmatched junction bases: 6. From germline, CDR1 is MNHEY and CDR2 SVGAGI. Using immunoSEQ multiplex PCR, the repertoire was profiled, and TCRdb retains in-frame clones only, with some absent. The sample yields fewer than 800,000 clones, 89% seen once. Sample treatment: roughly 18 received Ad26.COV2.S at low or high dose, single or two shots; roughly five received placebo; per-sample allocation not given. After the first vaccine or placebo injection, samples were drawn on day 63.

This clonotype was sampled from a person aged 18-65 years who received the Ad26.COV2.S COVID-19 vaccine or a placebo. Sequences were derived from peripheral blood, sampled in a trial of Ad26.COV2.S vaccine versus placebo. The chain links TRBV6-5 to TRBJ2-3, with 8 bases fitting TRBD1. The CDR3 spells CASRNPGQGTDTQYF. Here the CDR3 DNA reads TGTGCCAGCAGAAACCCGGGACAGGGCACAGATACGCAGTATTTT.